These 27 T cell receptor beta chains share one sample of origin, sequenced in a study of Ad26.COV2.S vaccination and SARS-CoV-2 variants. TCRdb's copy holds only in-frame clones and misses some; the assay was immunoSEQ multiplex PCR. The sample lists about 350,000 clones, roughly 84% seen once, with about 3.3% in the top ten. Treatment denoted: around 19 received Ad26.COV2.S at low or high dose, single or two shots; about 5 received placebo; per-sample allocation not given. Day 63 after the first vaccine or placebo injection was the time point for sampling. Sequencing used peripheral blood, obtained in a trial of Ad26.COV2.S vaccine versus placebo. These receptors all come from a person aged 18-60 years who received the Ad26.COV2.S COVID-19 vaccine or a placebo.

This sequence joins TRBV5-6 and TRBJ2-3, with D maybe TRBD1 (7 bases). The CDR3 sequence is 17 residues long. Germline loops: CDR1 SGHDT, CDR2 YYEEEE. Between the trimmed V and J ends, which lost 4 bases and 6 bases, there was a span of 24 bases. CDR3 loop: CASSARQGGTSTDTQYF. CDR3 DNA: TGTGCCAGCAGCGCACGCCAGGGGGGCACTAGTACGGATACGCAGTATTTT.

J is TRBJ2-3 and V is TRBV3-1 (or the pseudogene TRBV3-2); 7 nucleotides align to TRBD2. The CDR3 runs to 16 residues. Trimming at V came to 4 bases and at J to 0 bases, leaving 7 bases not matched to a gene. Per the germline V gene, CDR1 is LGHDT and CDR2 is YNNKEL (reference sequence). CDR3 nucleotides: TGTGCCAGCAGCCCCCCTGGTAGCGGGAGCACAGATACGCAGTATTTT. The encoded protein is CASSPPGSGSTDTQYF.

This sequence joins TRBV11-2 and TRBJ2-2; 8 nucleotides align to TRBD2. The length of the CDR3 is 17 residues. Trimming took 5 bases from V and 3 from J; bases not matched to a gene: 11. Per the germline V gene, CDR1 is SGHAT and CDR2 is FQNNGV. The CDR3 here is CASSTWSTSGYTGELFF. The CDR3 DNA follows: TGTGCCAGCAGCACATGGAGTACTAGCGGCTACACCGGGGAGCTGTTTTTT. Drawing the rest from reference TRBV11-2 and TRBJ2-2, the complete variable domain is EAGVAQSPRYKIIEKRQSVAFWCNPISGHATLYWYQQILGQGPKLLIQFQNNGVVDDSQLPKDRFSAERLKGVDSTLKIQPAKLEDSAVYLCASSTWSTSGYTGELFFGEGSRLTVL.

The V gene is TRBV7-2, the J gene TRBJ2-3, with TRBD1 identical over 7 bases. CDR1 and CDR2 from the germline V gene are SGHTA and FQGNSA. The junction had 9 bases not matched to a gene; V was cut back by 7 bases and J by 2 bases. The CDR3 loop spans 15 amino acids. In DNA form, the CDR3 reads TGTGCCAGCACCCTGACAGGGTGGGACACAGATACGCAGTATTTT. Protein: CASTLTGWDTDTQYF.

The DNA of the CDR3 is TGTGCCACCAGTCCGATCGGGTCGCACTACGAGCAGTACTTC. It encodes CATSPIGSHYEQYF. V usage is TRBV24-1 and J usage is TRBJ2-7; D unclear. Germline CDR1 is KGHDR and CDR2 is SFDVKD. This CDR3 has 14 residues. Trimming stripped 6 bases from V and 3 bases from J, with 14 bases between.

V gene TRBV28 combines with J gene TRBJ1-3; TRBD1 matches at 10 bases. This CDR3 has 18 amino acids. Germline V gene sequence: CDR1 MDHEN, CDR2 SYDVKM. V trimming: 6 bases; J trimming: 1 base; junction bases outside the gene matches: 12. The CDR3 DNA reads TGTGCCAGCAGCCTAGAAGGGACAGGGGCGATTTCTGGAAACACCATATATTTT. Encoded protein: CASSLEGTGAISGNTIYF.

This clone was seen a few times. This chain links TRBV9 with TRBJ2-7; the match to TRBD1 covers 9 bases. The germline V gene encodes CDR1 SGDLS and CDR2 YYNGEE. CDR3 length equals 14 residues. With V trimmed by 7 bases and J by 1 base, 6 bases remained unmatched. The CDR3 loop reads CASGRTGDSYEQYF. For the CDR3, the DNA is TGTGCCAGCGGACGGACAGGGGATTCCTACGAGCAGTACTTC.

This clone has a single count. The chain couples TRBV5-1 to TRBJ2-5; 10 bases align to TRBD2. Germline loops: CDR1 SGHRS, CDR2 YFSETQ. Trimming cost V 1 base and J 1 base; bases outside gene matches: 4. The CDR3 has 16 residues. The CDR3 spells CASSLQASGGQETQYF. CDR3 nucleotides: TGCGCCAGCAGCTTGCAGGCTAGCGGGGGCCAAGAGACCCAGTACTTC.

The V and J genes are TRBV27 and TRBJ2-2, with 10 bases aligning to TRBD2. Unmatched junction bases numbered 4, after V lost 4 bases and J lost 5 bases. The CDR3 totals 15 residues. Germline V CDR1 and CDR2: MNHEY, SMNVEV (reference sequence). The CDR3 loop reads CASSSWGLATGELFF. The CDR3 DNA follows: TGTGCCAGCAGTTCTTGGGGACTAGCGACCGGGGAGCTGTTTTTT.

The rearrangement joins TRBV7-2 to TRBJ2-7; 9 bases are shared with TRBD1. The V gene end was trimmed by 7 bases and the J gene end by 3 bases; junction bases not matched to a gene: 10. Looked up from germline, CDR1 is SGHTA and CDR2 is FQGNSA. This CDR3 comprises 15 residues. In nucleotides, the CDR3 is TGTGCCAGCACTCCATCGACAGGGGGTTTCTACGAGCAGTACTTC. Protein sequence: CASTPSTGGFYEQYF.

V usage is TRBV15 and J usage is TRBJ2-5; D not resolved. Trimming removed 0 bases from V and 2 bases from J, with 10 bases in between. Germline lookup yields CDR1 LNHNV and CDR2 YYDKDF (reference sequence). This CDR3 comprises 15 residues. The CDR3 protein is CATSRDFGLQETQYF. The CDR3 DNA sequence: TGTGCCACCAGCAGAGATTTTGGCTTACAAGAGACCCAGTACTTC.

This chain links TRBV11-2 with TRBJ2-2; D unclear. Trimming pared 7 bases from V and 6 bases from J, leaving 9 bases between. The CDR3 has 12 amino acids. Germline V CDR1 and CDR2: SGHAT, FQNNGV. CDR3 region: CASTSGSGELFF. Here the CDR3 DNA reads TGTGCCAGCACCTCGGGCTCCGGGGAGCTGTTTTTT.

This sequence joins TRBV21-1 and TRBJ2-3; the table's D call, TRBD2, was not checked against the DNA. TRBV21-1 is a pseudogene segment. The CDR3 extends over 15 amino acids. CDR3 DNA sequence: TGTGCCAGCAGCAGATGGCTAGCGGGAGAGGATTCGCAGTATTTT. This sequence encodes CASSRWLAGEDSQYF.

J is TRBJ2-2 and V is TRBV10-2; 7 nucleotides line up with TRBD1. Germline V gene lookup returns CDR1 WSHSY and CDR2 SAAADI. This CDR3 comprises 16 residues. J gave up 4 bases and V 2 bases, and 7 bases lay outside the gene matches. The CDR3 DNA is TGCGCCAGCAGTGAGACAGACAGGGACGGCACCGGGGAGCTGTTTTTT. This sequence encodes CASSETDRDGTGELFF.

This clone was found a few times. The chain links TRBV20-1 to TRBJ2-1; D is unresolved. Germline loops: CDR1 DFQATT, CDR2 SNEGSKA (reference sequence). V gave up 7 bases and J gave up 1 base, with 5 bases separating them. There are 11 residues in the CDR3. DNA of the CDR3: TGCAGTGGGCATTCCTACAATGAGCAGTTCTTC. Its translation is CSGHSYNEQFF.

The DNA of the CDR3 is TGTGCCAGCAGCGCCTACAGGGGCTCTGGAAACACCATATATTTT. Translated: CASSAYRGSGNTIYF. This chain links TRBV7-2 with TRBJ1-3, with TRBD1 matching over 7 bases. The CDR3 covers 15 residues. V trimming: 5 bases; J trimming: 0 bases; junction bases outside the gene matches: 4. The germline gives CDR1 SGHTA, CDR2 FQGNSA.

J is TRBJ1-1 and V is TRBV13, with D maybe TRBD1 (6 bases). Looked up from germline, CDR1 is PRHDT and CDR2 is FYEKMQ (reference sequence). The CDR3 sequence is 11 residues long. Deletions cut 5 bases from V and 8 bases from J, with 9 bases between. DNA of the CDR3: TGTGCCAGCAGCGAGGACAGAGAAGCTTTCTTT. It specifies CASSEDREAFF.

In its sample, this clone was seen a few times. V gene TRBV5-8 combines with J gene TRBJ1-6, with D uncertain. Germline values: CDR1 SGHTS, CDR2 YDEGEE. Trimming took off 9 bases at V and 7 bases at J, with 11 bases between the two ends. This CDR3 spans 12 amino acids. The CDR3 DNA reads TGTGCCATCTCGACGGGGAATTCACCCCTCCACTTT. It encodes CAISTGNSPLHF.

The count of this clone is one. V is TRBV4-1 and J is TRBJ2-1; TRBD2 matches 7 bases. The CDR3 sequence is 13 residues long. Losses at the gene ends were 7 bases for V and 7 bases for J; bases not matched to a gene: 7. Germline loops: CDR1 MGHRA, CDR2 YSYEKL. DNA of the CDR3: TGCGCCAGCACGTGGGCTAGCGGAAATGAGCAGTTCTTC. Encoded protein: CASTWASGNEQFF.

The V gene is TRBV2, the J gene TRBJ2-7, with 8 bases matching TRBD1. CDR1 is SNHLY and CDR2 is FYNNEI in the germline V gene. V lost 6 bases and J lost 3; bases outside the gene matches: 7. The CDR3 runs to 14 residues. This CDR3 reads CASRAGTGLYEQYF. CDR3 DNA sequence: TGTGCCAGCAGAGCCGGGACAGGCCTCTACGAGCAGTACTTC.

V usage is TRBV5-5 and J usage is TRBJ2-4, with D possibly TRBD2 on 5 matching bases. Germline CDR1 is SGHKS and CDR2 is YYEKEE (reference sequence). The CDR3 is made up of 14 amino acids. The V and J ends lost 3 bases and 0 bases respectively, with 7 bases between them. The CDR3 sequence: CASSSAGAKNIQYF. The CDR3 DNA reads as TGTGCCAGCAGCTCGGCGGGAGCCAAAAACATTCAGTACTTC.

This chain uses TRBV29-1 with TRBJ1-2; TRBD1 might be the D (5 bases). Per the germline V gene, CDR1 is SQVTM and CDR2 is ANQGSEA. This CDR3 contains 12 residues. Trimming pared 5 bases from V and 2 bases from J, leaving 9 bases between. CDR3 bases: TGCAGCGTTTTGGGGGGAAACTATGGCTACACCTTC. It codes for CSVLGGNYGYTF.

The chain uses TRBV6-6 and TRBJ2-1; 10 bases are shared with TRBD2. Germline trimming cut 5 bases from V and 7 bases from J; bases unmatched to any gene: 8. The CDR3 is 15 amino acids. Germline values: CDR1 MNHNY, CDR2 SVGAGI (reference sequence). This CDR3 reads CASSPSSGSSNEQFF. CDR3 DNA sequence: TGTGCCAGCAGTCCATCTAGCGGGAGTTCAAATGAGCAGTTCTTC.

This clone was found once. The V and J genes are TRBV27 and TRBJ2-3; TRBD1 aligns across 7 bases. Germline CDR1 MNHEY, CDR2 SMNVEV (reference sequence). The ends lost 6 bases at V and 3 bases at J; junction bases unmatched: 9. This CDR3 region has 15 residues. CDR3 nucleotide sequence: TGTGCCAGCAGGGAATGGACAGGTCAAACAGATACGCAGTATTTT. Translation gives CASREWTGQTDTQYF.

The chain employs TRBV5-1 and TRBJ2-5; 7 bases map to TRBD2. V lost 3 bases, J lost 5 bases, and 4 bases stayed unmatched. Germline V gene sequence: CDR1 SGHRS, CDR2 YFSETQ. This CDR3 comprises 13 residues. The CDR3 loop reads CASSSSGAETQYF. Here the CDR3 DNA reads TGCGCCAGCAGCTCAAGCGGGGCGGAGACCCAGTACTTC. Full variable domain (outside the CDR3, taken from reference TRBV5-1 and TRBJ2-5): KAGVTQTPRYLIKTRGQQVTLSCSPISGHRSVSWYQQTPGQGLQFLFEYFSETQRNKGNFPGRFSGRQFSNSRSEMNVSTLELGDSALYLCASSSSGAETQYFGPGTRLLVL.

As concerns this clone: This sample includes further DNA sequences coding for the same CDR3. The CDR3 nucleotides are TGCGCCAGCAGCTTGGCCGGGGACAGCTCCTACGAGCAGTACTTC. It specifies CASSLAGDSSYEQYF. The gene calls are TRBV5-1 and TRBJ2-7, with 7 positions matching TRBD1. In germline, CDR1 is SGHRS, CDR2 YFSETQ. This CDR3 has 15 residues. The V gene end was trimmed by 0 bases and the J gene end by 0 bases; junction bases not matched to a gene: 3.

This chain uses TRBV6-5 with TRBJ2-3; 9 bases fit TRBD1. Germline CDR1 MNHEY, CDR2 SVGAGI. V lost 0 bases and J lost 5; bases outside the gene matches: 6. This CDR3 comprises 16 residues. CDR3 sequence: CASSYSTQGAQDTQYF. CDR3 DNA: TGTGCCAGCAGTTACTCGACACAGGGGGCGCAAGATACGCAGTATTTT.